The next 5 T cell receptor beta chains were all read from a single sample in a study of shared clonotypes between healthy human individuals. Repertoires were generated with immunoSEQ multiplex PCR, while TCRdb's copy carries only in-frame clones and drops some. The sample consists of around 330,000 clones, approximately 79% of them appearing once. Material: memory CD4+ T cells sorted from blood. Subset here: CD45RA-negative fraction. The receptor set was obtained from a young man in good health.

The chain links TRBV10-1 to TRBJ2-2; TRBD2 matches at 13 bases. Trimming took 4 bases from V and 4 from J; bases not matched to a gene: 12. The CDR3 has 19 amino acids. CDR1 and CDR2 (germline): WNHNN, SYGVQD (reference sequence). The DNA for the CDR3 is TGCGCCAGCAGTGCCCTACAAGGACTAGCGGGAGACGGCACCGGGGAGCTGTTTTTT. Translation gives CASSALQGLAGDGTGELFF.

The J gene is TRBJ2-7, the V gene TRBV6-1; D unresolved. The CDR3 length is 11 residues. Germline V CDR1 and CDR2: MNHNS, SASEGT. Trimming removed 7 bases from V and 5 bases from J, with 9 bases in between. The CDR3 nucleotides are TGTGCCAGCACGGCTCTCGACGAGCAGTACTTC. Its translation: CASTALDEQYF.

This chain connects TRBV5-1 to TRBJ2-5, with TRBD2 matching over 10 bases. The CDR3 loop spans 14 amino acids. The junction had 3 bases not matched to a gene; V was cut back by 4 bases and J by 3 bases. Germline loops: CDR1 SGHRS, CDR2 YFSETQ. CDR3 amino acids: CASSPSGREETQYF. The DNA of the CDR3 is TGCGCCAGCAGCCCCAGCGGGAGGGAAGAGACCCAGTACTTC.

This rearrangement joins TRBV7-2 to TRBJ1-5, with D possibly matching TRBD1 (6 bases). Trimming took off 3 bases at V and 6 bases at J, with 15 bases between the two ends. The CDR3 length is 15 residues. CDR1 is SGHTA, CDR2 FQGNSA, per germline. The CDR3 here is CASSFISGGGQPQHF. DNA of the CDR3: TGTGCCAGCAGCTTTATCTCCGGGGGCGGTCAGCCCCAGCATTTT. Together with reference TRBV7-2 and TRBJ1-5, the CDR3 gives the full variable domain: GAGVSQSPSNKVTEKGKDVELRCDPISGHTALYWYRQSLGQGLEFLIYFQGNSAPDKSGLPSDRFSAERTGGSVSTLTIQRTQQEDSAVYLCASSFISGGGQPQHFGDGTRLSIL.

Here the CDR3 DNA reads TGTGCCAGCAGCGGAAATCCCCGGGAGCTGTTTTTT. Protein: CASSGNPRELFF. This chain links TRBV7-8 with TRBJ2-2; D gene unclear. This CDR3 is 12 amino acids long. V was pared by 5 bases and J by 9 bases, with 10 bases between. CDR1 SGHVS and CDR2 FQNEAQ come from the germline V gene. The full variable domain, its missing parts supplied by reference TRBV7-8 and TRBJ2-2, is GAGVSQSPRYKVAKRGQDVALRCDPISGHVSLFWYQQALGQGPEFLTYFQNEAQLDKSGLPSDRFFAERPEGSVSTLKIQRTQQEDSAVYLCASSGNPRELFFGEGSRLTVL.